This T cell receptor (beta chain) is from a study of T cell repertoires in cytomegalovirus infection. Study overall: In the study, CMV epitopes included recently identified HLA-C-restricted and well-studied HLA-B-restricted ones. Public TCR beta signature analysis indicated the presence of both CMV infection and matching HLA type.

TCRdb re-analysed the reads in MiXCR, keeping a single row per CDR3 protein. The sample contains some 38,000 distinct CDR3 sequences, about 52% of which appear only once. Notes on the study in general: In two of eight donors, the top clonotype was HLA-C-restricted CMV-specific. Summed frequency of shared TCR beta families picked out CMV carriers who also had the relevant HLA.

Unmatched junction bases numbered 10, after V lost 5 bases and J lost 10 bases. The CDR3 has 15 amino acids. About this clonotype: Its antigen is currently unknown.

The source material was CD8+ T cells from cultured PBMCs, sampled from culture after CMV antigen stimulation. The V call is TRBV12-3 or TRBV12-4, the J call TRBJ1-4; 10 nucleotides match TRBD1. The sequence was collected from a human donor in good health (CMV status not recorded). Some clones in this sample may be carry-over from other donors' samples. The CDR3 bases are TGTGCCAGCAGTGTTTCCGGGACAGGGGACGGAAAACTGTTTTTT. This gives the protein CASSVSGTGDGKLFF.